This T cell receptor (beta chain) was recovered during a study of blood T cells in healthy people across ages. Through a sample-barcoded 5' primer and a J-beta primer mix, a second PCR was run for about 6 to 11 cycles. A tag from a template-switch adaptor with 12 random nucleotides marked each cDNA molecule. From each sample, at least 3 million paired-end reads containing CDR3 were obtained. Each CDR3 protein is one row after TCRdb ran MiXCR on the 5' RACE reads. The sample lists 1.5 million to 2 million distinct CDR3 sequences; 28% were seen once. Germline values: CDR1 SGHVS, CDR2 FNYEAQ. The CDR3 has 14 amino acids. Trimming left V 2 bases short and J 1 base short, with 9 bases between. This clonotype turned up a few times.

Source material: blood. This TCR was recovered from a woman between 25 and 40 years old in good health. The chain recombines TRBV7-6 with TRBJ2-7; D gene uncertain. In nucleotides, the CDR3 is TGTGCCAGCAGCTTATCGCTAGTTTCCTACGAGCAGTACTTC. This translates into CASSLSLVSYEQYF.